This entry describes one TCR beta chain. The data were taken from a study of blood T cell repertoires in COVID-19. For the study at large: Specimens from acute and convalescent COVID-19 originated in the United States, Italy and Spain. PBMCs, B-cell-depleted T cells, or T cells were the source of the cDNA or gDNA that made up the material.

Germline CDR1 SGHTA, CDR2 FQGTGA. V was clipped by 2 bases and J by 0 bases, with 11 bases between them. This CDR3 is built from 16 residues. How the authors handled the data: Estimates of nucleated cell counts were drawn from the amplification of reference gene primers. Profiling relied on immunoSEQ multiplex PCR, and the TCRdb table lists in-frame clones only, not all of them. V, J and clone size reflect that table, while D and trimming were determined from the DNA. The sample has over 60,000 clones, about four fifths seen once. Material: peripheral blood. The TCR comes from a human donor in a cohort sampled during active COVID-19. J is TRBJ2-1 and V is TRBV7-3; D unclear. CDR3 loop: CASSLSRVSSYNEQFF. CDR3 in DNA: TGTGCCAGCAGCTTATCCCGGGTTAGCTCCTACAATGAGCAGTTCTTC.